This T cell receptor (beta chain) came from a study of T cells expressing NK-cell markers. TCRdb re-called the 5' RACE reads, yielding one record per CDR3 amino acid sequence without DNA. Its table records under 200,000 distinct CDR3 sequences. CDR1 and CDR2 from the germline V gene are ENHRY and SYGVKD. This CDR3 region has 13 residues. This clonotype originated in a woman aged 18 to 75 in good health. V gene TRBV10-3 combines with J gene TRBJ2-5; the D call from TCRdb, TRBD1, cannot be confirmed without DNA. The sample taken for sequencing was blood T cells: a sorted CD56 or NKG2C T cell subset, CD4+ or CD8+ T cells, or bulk PBMC T cells (not recorded which). CDR3 amino acids: CAISEATPGNQYF.